These T cell receptor beta chains were read from a single sample in a study of early T cells in non-severe SARS-CoV-2 infection. TCRdb re-called the 5' RACE reads through MiXCR, storing one row per CDR3 protein. The sample carries approximately 56,000 distinct CDR3 sequences, less than 9.5% recorded once. Sequenced material: whole blood. Receptors were obtained from an adult who was a healthcare worker with PCR-confirmed SARS-CoV-2 infection or an uninfected control (not recorded which). CDR3s include the opening cysteine and the closing phenylalanine or tryptophan. Fields, in order: clone size, D gene, J gene, V gene, CDR3 DNA, CDR3 protein. A D gene is named only where the DNA matches it firmly. Some rows have no size entry. The others give once, few or many, or a class for an expanded clone.

clone_size: .
d_call: TRBD2
j_call: TRBJ2-5
v_call: TRBV5-1
cdr3_nt: TGCGCCAGCGACTCCCTAGCGGGAGGGCCCGGGACCCAGTACTTC
cdr3_aa: CASDSLAGGPGTQYF

clone_size: .
d_call: TRBD1
j_call: TRBJ1-1
v_call: TRBV5-4
cdr3_nt: TGTGCCAGCAGCCTCAGGGGGGTAAACACTGAAGCTTTCTTT
cdr3_aa: CASSLRGVNTEAFF

clone_size: many
d_call: .
j_call: TRBJ1-4
v_call: TRBV27
cdr3_nt: TGTGCCAGCAGTCGAGAGAGGGGCCCAGGTTTTTTT
cdr3_aa: CASSRERGPGFF

clone_size: many
d_call: .
j_call: TRBJ2-7
v_call: TRBV2
cdr3_nt: TGTGCCAGCAGTGAGGGGCTGGTCCCGAGGCAGCAGTACTTC
cdr3_aa: CASSEGLVPRQQYF

clone_size: many
d_call: TRBD1
j_call: TRBJ2-3
v_call: TRBV4-2
cdr3_nt: TGTGCCAGCAGCCAAGATGCGTCCGGGACAGGTGAGAGGGATACGCAGTATTTT
cdr3_aa: CASSQDASGTGERDTQYF

clone_size: many
d_call: TRBD1
j_call: TRBJ2-7
v_call: TRBV29-1
cdr3_nt: TGCAGCGTAGACAGGGGGGGATCCTACGAGCAGTACTTC
cdr3_aa: CSVDRGGSYEQYF

clone_size: many
d_call: TRBD1
j_call: TRBJ2-7
v_call: TRBV5-5
cdr3_nt: TGTGCCAGCAGCTTCGAGACAGGGCCCTACGAGCAGTACTTC
cdr3_aa: CASSFETGPYEQYF

clone_size: many
d_call: .
j_call: TRBJ2-3
v_call: TRBV5-1
cdr3_nt: TGCGCCAGCAGCTTCGGTTCACCGTTTCCAGATACGCAGTATTTT
cdr3_aa: CASSFGSPFPDTQYF

clone_size: .
d_call: .
j_call: TRBJ1-1
v_call: TRBV5-1
cdr3_nt: TGCGCCAGCAGCTTGGTAGCAGGGAGGAAGGCTGAAGCTTTCTTT
cdr3_aa: CASSLVAGRKAEAFF

clone_size: many
d_call: .
j_call: TRBJ1-5
v_call: TRBV5-1
cdr3_nt: TGCGCCAGCAGCTTGGGCCAGGGTGGACAGCCCCAGCATTTT
cdr3_aa: CASSLGQGGQPQHF

clone_size: few
d_call: .
j_call: TRBJ2-1
v_call: TRBV3-1
cdr3_nt: TGTGCCAGCAGCCAACGCCTCAATGAGCAGTTCTTC
cdr3_aa: CASSQRLNEQFF